This T cell receptor (beta chain) was found in a study of molecular identifiers for immune sequencing clone quantification. Germline lookup yields CDR1 SGHRS and CDR2 YFSETQ. V lost 4 bases, J lost 6 bases, and 9 bases stayed unmatched. This CDR3 region has 16 residues. TCRdb passed the PCR reads through MiXCR, listing each CDR3 protein once. The table lists around 320,000 distinct CDR3 sequences, roughly 23% of them singletons. Naive CD8 libraries came from approximately 20,000 to 1,000,000 sorted cells with 10%, 30% or 50% RNA. Worth noting for this clonotype: What it binds is unknown.

General study points: Whereas naive cells kept under 1% of molecules in clones above 20 RNA copies, such clones held over 97% in effectors.

The clonotype originates from a human donor in good health. Some libraries in this study had Jurkat cell RNA spiked in. Material: naive CD8+ T cells from blood, with Jurkat cell RNA spiked in. Documented subset: FACS-sorted CD8+CD4-CCR7+CD45RA+ naive T cells. This rearrangement joins TRBV5-1 to TRBJ2-1, with 11 nucleotides matching TRBD2. For the CDR3, the DNA is TGCGCCAGCAGCCCTGGACTAGCGGGCATTTCCAATGAGCAGTTCTTC. It is translated as CASSPGLAGISNEQFF.